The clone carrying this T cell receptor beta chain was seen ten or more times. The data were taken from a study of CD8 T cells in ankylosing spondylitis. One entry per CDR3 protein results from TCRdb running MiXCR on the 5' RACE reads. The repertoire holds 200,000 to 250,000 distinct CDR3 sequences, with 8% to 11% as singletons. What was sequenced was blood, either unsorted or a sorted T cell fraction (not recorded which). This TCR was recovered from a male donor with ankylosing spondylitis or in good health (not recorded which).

CDR3 residues: CASSSPGRGDGYTF. CDR3 DNA: TGTGCCAGCAGTTCACCGGGGAGGGGAGATGGCTACACCTTC. This chain joins TRBV27 and TRBJ1-2, with D possibly TRBD1 on 5 matching bases. The CDR3 consists of 14 residues. V lost 4 bases, J lost 6 bases, and 15 bases lay in between. Germline V lookup: CDR1 MNHEY, CDR2 SMNVEV (reference sequence).